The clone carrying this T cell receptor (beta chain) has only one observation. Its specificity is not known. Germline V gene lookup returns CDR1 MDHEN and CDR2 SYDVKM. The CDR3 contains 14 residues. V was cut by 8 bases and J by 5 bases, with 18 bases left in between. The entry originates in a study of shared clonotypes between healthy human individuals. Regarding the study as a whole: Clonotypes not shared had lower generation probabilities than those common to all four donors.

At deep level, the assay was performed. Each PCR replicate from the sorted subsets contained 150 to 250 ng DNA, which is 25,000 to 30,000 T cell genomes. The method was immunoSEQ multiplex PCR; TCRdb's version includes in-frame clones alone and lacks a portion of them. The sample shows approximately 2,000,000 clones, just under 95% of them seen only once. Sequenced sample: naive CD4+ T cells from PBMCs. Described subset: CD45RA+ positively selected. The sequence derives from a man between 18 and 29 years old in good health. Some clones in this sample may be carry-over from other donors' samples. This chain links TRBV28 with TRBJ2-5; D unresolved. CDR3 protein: CASLAQSPGETQYF. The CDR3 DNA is TGTGCCAGCCTCGCCCAATCCCCCGGGGAGACCCAGTACTTC. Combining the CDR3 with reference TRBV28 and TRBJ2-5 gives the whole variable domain DVKVTQSSRYLVKRTGEKVFLECVQDMDHENMFWYRQDPGLGLRLIYFSYDVKMKEKGDIPEGYSVSREKKERFSLILESASTNQTSMYLCASLAQSPGETQYFGPGTRLLVL.